This entry describes one T cell receptor (beta chain). What it binds is not known. The assay was immunoSEQ multiplex PCR, and TCRdb's table has in-frame clones only and misses some. The repertoire has around 130,000 clones, approximately 88% of them found once; the top ten carry more than 5.5%. This sample was included in a study of T cell responses to AZD1222 COVID-19 vaccine. The study, taken as a whole, reports: Donors in the cohort were predominantly white British and more often female, and clonal diversity was possibly underestimated. Nearly half of spike-specific TCRs reportedly target unmutated variant regions.

V lost 7 bases, J lost 6 bases, and 15 bases lay in between. Germline CDR1 reads MNHNY; CDR2 reads SVGAGI (reference sequence). This CDR3 contains 13 residues. The chain joins TRBV6-6 to TRBJ1-2; weak D call: TRBD1 (5 bases). The starting material was peripheral blood, obtained 28 days after the second AZD1222 dose. This clonotype originated in an adult who received the AZD1222 COVID-19 vaccine. As DNA, the CDR3 is TGTGCCAGCAATGCCCGCAGGGATCATGGCTACACCTTC. Translation: CASNARRDHGYTF.